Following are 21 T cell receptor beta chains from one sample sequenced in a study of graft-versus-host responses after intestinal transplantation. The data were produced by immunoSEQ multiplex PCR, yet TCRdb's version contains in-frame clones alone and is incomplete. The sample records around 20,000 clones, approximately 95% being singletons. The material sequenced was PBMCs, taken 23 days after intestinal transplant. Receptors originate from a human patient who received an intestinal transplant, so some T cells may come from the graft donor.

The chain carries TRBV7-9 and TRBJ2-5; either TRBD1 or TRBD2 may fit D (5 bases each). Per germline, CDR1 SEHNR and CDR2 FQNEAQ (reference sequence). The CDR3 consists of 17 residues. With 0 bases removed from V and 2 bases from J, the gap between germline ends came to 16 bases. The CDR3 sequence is CASSLADWDAPQETQYF. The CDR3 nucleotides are TGTGCCAGCAGCTTAGCGGACTGGGACGCCCCACAAGAGACCCAGTACTTC.

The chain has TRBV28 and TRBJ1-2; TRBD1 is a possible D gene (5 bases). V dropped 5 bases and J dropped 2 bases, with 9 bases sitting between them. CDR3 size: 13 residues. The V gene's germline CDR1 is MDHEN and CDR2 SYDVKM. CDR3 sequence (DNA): TGTGCCAGCAGTGGGGGGATCAACTATGGCTACACCTTC. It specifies CASSGGINYGYTF.

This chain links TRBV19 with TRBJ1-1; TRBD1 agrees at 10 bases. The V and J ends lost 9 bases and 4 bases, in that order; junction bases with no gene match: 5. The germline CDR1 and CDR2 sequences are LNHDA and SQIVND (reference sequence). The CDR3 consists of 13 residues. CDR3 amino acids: CASLTGGLTEAFF. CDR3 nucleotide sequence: TGTGCCAGCCTGACAGGGGGCCTCACTGAAGCTTTCTTT.

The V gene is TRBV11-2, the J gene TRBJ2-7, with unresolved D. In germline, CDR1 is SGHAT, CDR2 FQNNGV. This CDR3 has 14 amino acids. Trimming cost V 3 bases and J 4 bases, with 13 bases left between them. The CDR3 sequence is CASSLPGLPYEQYF. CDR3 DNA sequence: TGTGCCAGCAGCTTGCCGGGCCTACCTTACGAGCAGTACTTC. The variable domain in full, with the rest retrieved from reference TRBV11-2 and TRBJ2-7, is EAGVAQSPRYKIIEKRQSVAFWCNPISGHATLYWYQQILGQGPKLLIQFQNNGVVDDSQLPKDRFSAERLKGVDSTLKIQPAKLEDSAVYLCASSLPGLPYEQYFGPGTRLTVT.

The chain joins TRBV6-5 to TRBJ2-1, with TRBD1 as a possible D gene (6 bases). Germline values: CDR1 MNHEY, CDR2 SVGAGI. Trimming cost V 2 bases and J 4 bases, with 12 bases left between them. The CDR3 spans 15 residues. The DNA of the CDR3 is TGTGCCAGCAGTTACGGGACACCTTCATACAATGAGCAGTTCTTC. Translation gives CASSYGTPSYNEQFF.

The CDR3 bases are TGTGCCAGCAGCTTTGGACCCCCAGATACGCAGTATTTT. Its protein product is CASSFGPPDTQYF. The rearrangement joins TRBV7-3 to TRBJ2-3; D gene uncertain. V gave up 3 bases and J gave up 4 bases, with 8 bases separating them. Germline loops: CDR1 SGHTA, CDR2 FQGTGA. This CDR3 region has 13 residues.

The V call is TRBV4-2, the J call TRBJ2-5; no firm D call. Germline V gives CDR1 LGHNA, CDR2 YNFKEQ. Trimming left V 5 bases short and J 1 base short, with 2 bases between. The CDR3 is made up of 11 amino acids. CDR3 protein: CASSSQETQYF. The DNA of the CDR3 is TGTGCCAGCAGCTCCCAAGAGACCCAGTACTTC.

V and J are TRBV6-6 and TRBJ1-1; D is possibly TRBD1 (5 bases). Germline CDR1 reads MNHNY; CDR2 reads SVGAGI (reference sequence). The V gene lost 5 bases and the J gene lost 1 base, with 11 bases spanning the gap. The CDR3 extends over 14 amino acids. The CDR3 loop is CASSSQGENTEAFF. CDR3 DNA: TGTGCCAGCAGTAGCCAGGGAGAGAACACTGAAGCTTTCTTT.

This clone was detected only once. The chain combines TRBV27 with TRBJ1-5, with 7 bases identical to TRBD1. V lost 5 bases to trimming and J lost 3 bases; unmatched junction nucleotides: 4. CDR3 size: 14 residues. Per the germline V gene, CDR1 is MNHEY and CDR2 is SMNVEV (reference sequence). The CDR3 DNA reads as TGTGCCAGCAGTAGACAGGGATACAATCAGCCCCAGCATTTT. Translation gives CASSRQGYNQPQHF.

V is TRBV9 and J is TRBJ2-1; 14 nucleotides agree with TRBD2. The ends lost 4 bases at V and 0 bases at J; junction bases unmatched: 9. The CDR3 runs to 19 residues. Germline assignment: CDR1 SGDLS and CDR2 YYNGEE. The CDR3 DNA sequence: TGTGCCAGCAGCACGCGACTAGCGGGAGGGCCGAGCTCCTACAATGAGCAGTTCTTC. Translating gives CASSTRLAGGPSSYNEQFF.

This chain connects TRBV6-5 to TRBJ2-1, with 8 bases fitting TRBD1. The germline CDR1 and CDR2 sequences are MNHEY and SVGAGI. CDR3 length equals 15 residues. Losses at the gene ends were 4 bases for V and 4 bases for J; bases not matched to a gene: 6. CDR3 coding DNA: TGTGCCAGCAGTTTTGGGACAGGTCCTTACAATGAGCAGTTCTTC. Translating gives CASSFGTGPYNEQFF.

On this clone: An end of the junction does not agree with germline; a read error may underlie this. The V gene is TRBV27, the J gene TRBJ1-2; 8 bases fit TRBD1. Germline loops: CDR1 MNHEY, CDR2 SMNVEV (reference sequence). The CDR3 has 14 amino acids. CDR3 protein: CASSSRQGYYGHTF. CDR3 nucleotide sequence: TGTGCCAGCAGTTCCCGACAGGGGTACTATGGCCACACCTTC.

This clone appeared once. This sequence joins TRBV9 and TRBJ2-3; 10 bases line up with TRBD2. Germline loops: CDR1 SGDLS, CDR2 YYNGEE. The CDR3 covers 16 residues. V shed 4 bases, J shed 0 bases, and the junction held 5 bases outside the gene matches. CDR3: CASSILAGVSTDTQYF. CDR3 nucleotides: TGTGCCAGCAGCATTCTAGCGGGAGTGAGCACAGATACGCAGTATTTT.

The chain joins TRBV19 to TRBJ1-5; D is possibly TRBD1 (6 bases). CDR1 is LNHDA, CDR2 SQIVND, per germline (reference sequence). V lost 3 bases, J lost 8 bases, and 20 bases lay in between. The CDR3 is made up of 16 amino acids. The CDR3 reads CASSMGMAGVWKPQHF. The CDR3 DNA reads TGTGCCAGTAGTATGGGGATGGCAGGGGTCTGGAAGCCCCAGCATTTT.

CDR3: CASSYSGQGYEQYF. CDR3 nucleotide sequence: TGTGCCAGCAGTTACTCCGGACAGGGCTACGAGCAGTACTTC. V usage is TRBV6-6 and J usage is TRBJ2-7, with 8 bases fitting TRBD1. V lost 0 bases to trimming and J lost 3 bases; unmatched junction nucleotides: 1. Germline CDR1 is MNHNY and CDR2 is SVGAGI (reference sequence). The CDR3 has 14 amino acids.

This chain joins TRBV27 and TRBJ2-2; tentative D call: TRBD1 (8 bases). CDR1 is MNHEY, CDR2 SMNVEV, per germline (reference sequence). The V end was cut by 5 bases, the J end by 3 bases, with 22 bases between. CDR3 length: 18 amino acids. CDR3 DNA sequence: TGTGCCAGCAGTCTCGGACAGGGTCCAGCGGGATACACCGGGGAGCTGTTTTTT. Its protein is CASSLGQGPAGYTGELFF.

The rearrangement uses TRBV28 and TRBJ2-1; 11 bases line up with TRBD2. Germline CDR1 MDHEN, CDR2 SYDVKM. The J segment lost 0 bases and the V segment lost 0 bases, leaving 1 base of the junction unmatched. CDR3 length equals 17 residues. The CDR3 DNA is TGTGCCAGCAGTTTATGGGGGACTAGCGGCTCCTACAATGAGCAGTTCTTC. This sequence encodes CASSLWGTSGSYNEQFF. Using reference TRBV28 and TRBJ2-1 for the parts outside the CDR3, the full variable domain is DVKVTQSSRYLVKRTGEKVFLECVQDMDHENMFWYRQDPGLGLRLIYFSYDVKMKEKGDIPEGYSVSREKKERFSLILESASTNQTSMYLCASSLWGTSGSYNEQFFGPGTRLTVL.

CDR3 DNA sequence: TGCGCCAGCAGCCAAGAGGAGGGTGCCCCTGAAGCTTTCTTT. It specifies CASSQEEGAPEAFF. This chain connects TRBV4-1 to TRBJ1-1; D call uncertain. The CDR3 extends over 14 amino acids. V shed 0 bases and J shed 6 bases, with 11 bases lying between them. Germline V gene lookup returns CDR1 MGHRA and CDR2 YSYEKL.

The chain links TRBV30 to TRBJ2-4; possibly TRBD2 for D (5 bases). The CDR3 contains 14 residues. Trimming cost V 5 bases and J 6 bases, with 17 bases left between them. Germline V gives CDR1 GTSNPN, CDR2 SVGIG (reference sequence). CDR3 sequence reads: CAWEIGSGRNIQYF. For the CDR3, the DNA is TGTGCCTGGGAGATTGGGAGTGGTAGAAACATTCAGTACTTC.

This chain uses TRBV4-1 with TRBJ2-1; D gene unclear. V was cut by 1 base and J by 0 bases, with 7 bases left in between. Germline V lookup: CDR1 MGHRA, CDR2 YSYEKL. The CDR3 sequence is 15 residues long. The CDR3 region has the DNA TGCGCCAGCAGCCAAGTTCCCAGCTCCTACAATGAGCAGTTCTTC. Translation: CASSQVPSSYNEQFF.

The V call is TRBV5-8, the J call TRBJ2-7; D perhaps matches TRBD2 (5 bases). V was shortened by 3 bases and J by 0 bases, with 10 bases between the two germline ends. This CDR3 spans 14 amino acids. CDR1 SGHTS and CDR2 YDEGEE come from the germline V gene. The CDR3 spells CASSSTGSSYEQYF. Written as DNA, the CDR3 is TGTGCCAGCAGCTCGACGGGGAGCTCCTACGAGCAGTACTTC.